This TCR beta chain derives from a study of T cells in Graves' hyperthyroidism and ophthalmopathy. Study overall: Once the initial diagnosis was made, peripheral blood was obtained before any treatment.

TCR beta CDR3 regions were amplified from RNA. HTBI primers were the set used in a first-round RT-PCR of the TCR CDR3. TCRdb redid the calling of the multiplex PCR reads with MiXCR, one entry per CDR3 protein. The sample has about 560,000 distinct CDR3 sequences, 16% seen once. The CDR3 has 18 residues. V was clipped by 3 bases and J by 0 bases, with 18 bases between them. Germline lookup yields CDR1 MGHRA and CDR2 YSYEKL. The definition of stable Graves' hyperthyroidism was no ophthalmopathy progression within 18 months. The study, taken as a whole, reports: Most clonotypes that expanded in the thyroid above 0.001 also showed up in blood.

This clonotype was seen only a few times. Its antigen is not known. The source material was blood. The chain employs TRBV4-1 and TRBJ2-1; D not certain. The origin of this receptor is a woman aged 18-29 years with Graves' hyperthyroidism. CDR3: CASSHDPRPTGSYNEQFF. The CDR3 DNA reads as TGCGCCAGCAGCCACGATCCCCGCCCGACGGGCTCCTACAATGAGCAGTTCTTC.